This T cell receptor (beta chain) was profiled in a study of blood T cells in healthy people across ages. V lost 4 bases and J 11 bases, leaving 23 bases between the germline ends. The CDR3 totals 16 residues. In germline, CDR1 is SNHLY, CDR2 FYNNEI. Primers used in a second PCR of about 7 to 12 cycles were a sample-barcoded 5' primer and a J-beta primer mix. TCRdb analysed the 5' RACE reads with MiXCR anew, one entry per CDR3 protein. The sample lists 800,000 or so distinct CDR3 sequences; around 25% were seen once. These sequences were also reported in another study, on T cells of mothers and their children.

This TCR was sampled from a boy aged 5-17 years in good health. The sample taken for sequencing was blood. The chain employs TRBV2 and TRBJ1-4; a weak D match, TRBD1 (6 bases). In nucleotides, the CDR3 is TGTGCCAGCAGTGGAGAGCACGGGACAACGCTGGGGAAACTGTTTTTT. Translating it yields CASSGEHGTTLGKLFF.